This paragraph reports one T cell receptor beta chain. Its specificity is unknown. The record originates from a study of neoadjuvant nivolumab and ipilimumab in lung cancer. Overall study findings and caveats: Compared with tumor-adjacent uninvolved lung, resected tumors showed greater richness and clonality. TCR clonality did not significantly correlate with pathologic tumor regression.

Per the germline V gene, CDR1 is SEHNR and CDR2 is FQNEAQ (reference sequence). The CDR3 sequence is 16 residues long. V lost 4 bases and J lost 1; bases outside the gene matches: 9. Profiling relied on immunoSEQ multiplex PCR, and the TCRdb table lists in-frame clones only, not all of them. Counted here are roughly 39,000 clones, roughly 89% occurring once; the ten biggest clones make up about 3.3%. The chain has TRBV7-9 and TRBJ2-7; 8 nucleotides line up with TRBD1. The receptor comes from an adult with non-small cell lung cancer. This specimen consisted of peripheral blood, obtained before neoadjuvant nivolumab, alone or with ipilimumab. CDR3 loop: CASSSPQGARSYEQYF. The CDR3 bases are TGTGCCAGCAGCTCCCCCCAGGGGGCGCGTTCCTACGAGCAGTACTTC.